Included here is one T cell receptor beta chain sequence, with context. The source of the sample is a study of T cells after yellow fever vaccination. TCRdb passed the 5' RACE reads through MiXCR, listing each CDR3 protein once. In the table there are 300,000 to 400,000 distinct CDR3 sequences, 12% of which are singletons. Trimming pared 2 bases from V and 6 bases from J, leaving 12 bases between. Germline V CDR1 and CDR2: KGHDR, SFDVKD. This CDR3 is 14 amino acids long. The V and J genes are TRBV24-1 and TRBJ1-2; D is uncertain. The TCR sequence derives from a man aged 18 to 30 who received the YFV17D yellow fever vaccine. Specimen: CD4+ T cells sorted from PBMCs, collected 15 days after the yellow fever booster vaccination. The chain's CDR3 is CATSDSQAPNGYTF. Here the CDR3 DNA reads TGTGCCACCAGTGATTCCCAGGCCCCTAATGGCTACACCTTC.